What follows are 16 T cell receptor beta chains derived from one specimen sequenced in a study of cytomegalovirus exposure and HLA in healthy donors. A multiplex PCR was run with 60 Vbeta primers and 13 Jbeta primers. Clones were sequenced by immunoSEQ multiplex PCR, and TCRdb holds only the in-frame ones, with some missing. The data hold more than 200,000 clones, with roughly 82% observed a single time. What was sequenced was PBMCs. The receptors come from a man aged 40-50 years in good health and CMV-seropositive.

The chain employs TRBV27 and TRBJ2-1; no clear D gene. V lost 3 bases, J lost 0 bases, and 9 bases lay in between. The CDR3 loop spans 15 amino acids. Per the germline V gene, CDR1 is MNHEY and CDR2 is SMNVEV (reference sequence). CDR3 sequence: CASSFGPSSYNEQFF. The DNA of the CDR3 is TGTGCCAGCAGTTTCGGTCCATCCTCCTACAATGAGCAGTTCTTC.

In this sample, this clone turned up a few times. The chain employs TRBV10-1 and TRBJ1-1; D is possibly TRBD1 (6 bases). The CDR3 extends over 15 amino acids. The germline V gene has CDR1 WNHNN and CDR2 SYGVQD (reference sequence). The V gene lost 5 bases and the J gene lost 3 bases, with 16 bases spanning the gap. The CDR3 region has the DNA TGCGCCAGCAGTCGGAGTCTCGCAGGGGACACTGAAGCTTTCTTT. Amino acid sequence: CASSRSLAGDTEAFF.

The chain has TRBV5-6 and TRBJ1-4; 8 bases map to TRBD1. CDR3 length equals 16 residues. V shed 1 base and J 4 bases; nucleotides not matched to a gene: 6. Germline CDR1 and CDR2: SGHDT and YYEEEE. CDR3 protein: CASSLSQGADNEKLFF. CDR3 nucleotide sequence: TGTGCCAGCAGCTTGAGCCAGGGGGCGGATAATGAAAAACTGTTTTTT.

CDR3 sequence reads: CASRDGTSGSTDTQYF. In DNA form, the CDR3 reads TGCGCCAGCAGGGACGGGACTAGCGGGAGTACAGATACGCAGTATTTT. This chain uses TRBV10-2 with TRBJ2-3, with 14 bases identical to TRBD2. The CDR3 is 16 amino acids. The germline V gene encodes CDR1 WSHSY and CDR2 SAAADI. The V segment lost 6 bases and the J segment 3 bases; nucleotides outside the gene matches: 5.

J is TRBJ2-3 and V is TRBV5-1; D gene ambiguous. The germline V gene has CDR1 SGHRS and CDR2 YFSETQ. The CDR3 totals 12 residues. V was shortened by 2 bases and J by 6 bases, with 7 bases between the two germline ends. CDR3 DNA: TGCGCCAGCAGCTTAGAGTCGGATACGCAGTATTTT. It encodes CASSLESDTQYF. The entire variable domain, with the rest obtained from reference TRBV5-1 and TRBJ2-3, is as follows: KAGVTQTPRYLIKTRGQQVTLSCSPISGHRSVSWYQQTPGQGLQFLFEYFSETQRNKGNFPGRFSGRQFSNSRSEMNVSTLELGDSALYLCASSLESDTQYFGPGTRLTVL.

This clone has just one count. This sequence joins TRBV30 and TRBJ2-7; 7 bases are a match to TRBD1. The CDR3 is 13 residues long. Germline CDR1 GTSNPN, CDR2 SVGIG (reference sequence). V trimming: 2 bases; J trimming: 2 bases; junction bases outside the gene matches: 3. The CDR3 sequence is CAWSRTGPYEQYF. In nucleotides, the CDR3 is TGTGCCTGGAGTAGGACAGGCCCCTACGAGCAGTACTTC.

The V and J genes are TRBV18 and TRBJ1-1; D is perhaps TRBD1 (6 bases). CDR1 is KGHSH, CDR2 LQKENI, per germline. The ends were cut back, 5 bases at V and 1 base at J, with 8 bases in the middle. CDR3 length: 13 amino acids. CDR3 amino acids: CASSRGQNTEAFF. In DNA form, the CDR3 reads TGTGCCAGCTCAAGGGGACAGAACACTGAAGCTTTCTTT. Drawing the rest from reference TRBV18 and TRBJ1-1, the complete variable domain is NAGVMQNPRHLVRRRGQEARLRCSPMKGHSHVYWYRQLPEEGLKFMVYLQKENIIDESGMPKERFSAEFPKEGPSILRIQQVVRGDSAAYFCASSRGQNTEAFFGQGTRLTVV.

This chain links TRBV18 with TRBJ2-7; D might be TRBD1 (6 bases). V was cut by 5 bases and J by 4 bases, with 9 bases left in between. The CDR3 contains 12 residues. The germline V gene encodes CDR1 KGHSH and CDR2 LQKENI. The CDR3 region has the DNA TGTGCCAGCTCATCCAGGGGTTACGAGCAGTACTTC. It encodes CASSSRGYEQYF.

The chain joins TRBV6-4 to TRBJ2-1, with 13 bases fitting TRBD2. V was pared by 5 bases and J by 5 bases, with 9 bases of the junction left unmatched. This CDR3 is built from 17 residues. Per germline, CDR1 MRHNA and CDR2 SNTAGT. CDR3 sequence reads: CASSRELAGGANNEQFF. Written as DNA, the CDR3 is TGTGCCAGCAGTAGGGAACTAGCGGGAGGGGCGAACAATGAGCAGTTCTTC.

The V gene is TRBV2, the J gene TRBJ2-1; TRBD2 aligns across 10 bases. Trimming removed 7 bases from V and 8 bases from J; junction bases left unmatched: 8. From germline, CDR1 is SNHLY and CDR2 FYNNEI. CDR3 length: 14 residues. In DNA, the CDR3 is TGTGCCAGCAAAAAGCGGGAGGGTATTGATGAGCAGTTCTTC. It codes for CASKKREGIDEQFF.

This clone was seen a handful of times. The chain employs TRBV7-8 and TRBJ1-1; 7 positions match TRBD1. The CDR3 runs 14 residues. Losses at the gene ends were 4 bases for V and 3 bases for J; bases not matched to a gene: 5. CDR1 is SGHVS, CDR2 FQNEAQ, per germline. This chain's CDR3 is CASSSTGSDTEAFF. The CDR3 coding sequence is TGTGCCAGCAGCTCGACAGGGTCCGACACTGAAGCTTTCTTT.

This clone came up a few times. The chain joins TRBV5-6 to TRBJ2-2, with 8 bases that match TRBD2. The junction had 11 bases not matched to a gene; V was cut back by 6 bases and J by 4 bases. Germline lookup yields CDR1 SGHDT and CDR2 YYEEEE. The CDR3 contains 16 residues. This CDR3 is CASTTWSSGVTGELFF. The CDR3 DNA is TGTGCCAGCACCACATGGAGTAGCGGGGTCACCGGGGAGCTGTTTTTT. Supplemented by reference TRBV5-6 and TRBJ2-2, the full variable domain reads DAGVTQSPTHLIKTRGQQVTLRCSPKSGHDTVSWYQQALGQGPQFIFQYYEEEERQRGNFPDRFSGHQFPNYSSELNVNALLLGDSALYLCASTTWSSGVTGELFFGEGSRLTVL.

This rearrangement joins TRBV6-1 to TRBJ1-2, with 8 positions matching TRBD1. Germline-derived CDR1 and CDR2 are MNHNS and SASEGT. CDR3 size: 14 residues. Trimming cost V 6 bases and J 8 bases; bases outside gene matches: 11. For the CDR3, the DNA is TGTGCCAGCAGCGACCTTGGACAGGGAGACGGCTACACCTTC. This sequence encodes CASSDLGQGDGYTF.

The chain recombines TRBV2 with TRBJ2-4; D may be TRBD1 (6 bases). The CDR3 has 14 residues. Between the trimmed V and J ends, which lost 3 bases and 0 bases, there was a span of 6 bases. Germline-derived CDR1 and CDR2 are SNHLY and FYNNEI. The CDR3, as DNA: TGTGCCAGCAGTGACAGGGGAGCCAAAAACATTCAGTACTTC. Translating it yields CASSDRGAKNIQYF.

The V call is TRBV9, the J call TRBJ2-7, with TRBD1 identical over 8 bases. This CDR3 contains 13 residues. From germline, CDR1 is SGDLS and CDR2 YYNGEE. The ends lost 4 bases at V and 5 bases at J; junction bases unmatched: 5. The CDR3 DNA follows: TGTGCCAGCAGCCAGGGGGCGACCCACGAGCAGTACTTC. It codes for CASSQGATHEQYF.

The gene calls are TRBV5-4 and TRBJ2-5; 10 positions match TRBD2. The CDR3 loop spans 15 amino acids. Trimming removed 4 bases from V and 5 bases from J; junction bases left unmatched: 8. Germline CDR1 SGHNT, CDR2 YYREEE (reference sequence). The CDR3 nucleotides read TGTGCCAGCAGCGAAGGACTAGCGGAGTTGGAGACCCAGTACTTC. Encoded protein: CASSEGLAELETQYF.